A selection of T cell receptor beta chains follows, all from one sample in a study of memory CD4+ T cells and cytomegalovirus serostatus. TCRdb's table, derived via immunoSEQ multiplex PCR, lists solely in-frame clones and lacks some. The sample records fewer than 50,000 clones, over 60% being singletons. Sequencing was carried out using memory CD4+ T cells from blood. Source of these receptors: an adult in good health and CMV-seronegative. Both conserved end residues are part of each CDR3. Fields, in order: D gene, V gene, J gene, clone size, CDR3 protein, CDR3 DNA. A D gene is named only where the DNA matches it firmly. Clone sizes are given selectively: once, few, many, or a class where the clone is expanded.

.	TRBV5-1	TRBJ1-5	.	CASSLDSGVDQPQHF	TGCGCCAGCAGCCTCGATTCGGGGGTAGATCAGCCCCAGCATTTT
.	TRBV10-3	TRBJ1-2	.	CAISEGTDGYTF	TGTGCCATCAGCGAGGGTACTGATGGCTACACCTTC
TRBD1	TRBV28	TRBJ1-2	once	CASTGQGDRSYGYTF	TGTGCCAGTACCGGACAGGGCGATAGATCTTATGGCTACACCTTC
TRBD2	TRBV7-9	TRBJ2-5	.	CASSLVGGREETQYF	TGTGCCAGCAGCTTAGTTGGCGGGAGAGAAGAGACCCAGTACTTC
.	TRBV28	TRBJ1-2	once	CASSQENRAHGYTF	TGTGCCAGCAGCCAAGAAAACAGGGCCCATGGCTACACCTTC
TRBD2	TRBV7-3	TRBJ2-7	.	CASSLSGGNSPYEQYF	TGTGCCAGCAGCTTAAGCGGGGGGAACAGCCCCTACGAGCAGTACTTC
TRBD2	TRBV7-8	TRBJ2-1	.	CASSPLAGGSYNEQFF	TGTGCCAGCAGCCCATTAGCGGGCGGGTCCTACAATGAGCAGTTCTTC
TRBD1	TRBV19	TRBJ2-2	few	CASSKNRGNTGELFF	TGTGCCAGTAGTAAAAACAGGGGCAACACCGGGGAGCTGTTTTTT
TRBD1	TRBV11-2	TRBJ1-1	.	CASSSQGGAHNTEAFF	TGTGCCAGCAGCTCCCAGGGGGGGGCGCATAACACTGAAGCTTTCTTT
.	TRBV29-1	TRBJ1-5	.	CSAITDSNQPQHF	TGCAGCGCAATAACAGATAGCAATCAGCCCCAGCATTTT
.	TRBV2	TRBJ2-3	once	CANSRVSSTDTQYF	TGTGCCAACTCCAGGGTGTCTAGCACAGATACGCAGTATTTT
.	TRBV25-1	TRBJ2-3	.	CASSNPSGTDTQYF	TGTGCCAGCAGTAACCCCAGCGGCACAGATACGCAGTATTTT
.	TRBV30	TRBJ2-7	.	CAWSDGASYEQYF	TGTGCCTGGAGTGACGGAGCATCCTACGAGCAGTACTTC
TRBD1	TRBV6-1	TRBJ2-2	.	CASSRDRNTGELFF	TGTGCCAGCAGTAGGGACAGGAACACCGGGGAGCTGTTTTTT
.	TRBV5-1	TRBJ2-3	.	CASSRDHSTDTQYF	TGCGCCAGCAGCCGGGACCATAGCACAGATACGCAGTATTTT
.	TRBV5-6	TRBJ1-1	few	CASSLDGAARNTEAFF	TGTGCCAGCAGCTTGGATGGCGCGGCCAGGAACACTGAAGCTTTCTTT
.	TRBV28	TRBJ2-5	.	CASSLEGKTQYF	TGTGCCAGCAGTTTAGAGGGAAAGACCCAGTACTTC
TRBD1	TRBV5-1	TRBJ2-7	few	CASSLGDRSEQYF	TGCGCCAGCAGCTTGGGGGACAGATCCGAGCAGTACTTC
TRBD2	TRBV2	TRBJ2-5	few	CASSTGRFETQYF	TGTGCCAGCAGCACCGGGAGGTTTGAGACCCAGTACTTC
TRBD1	TRBV5-4	TRBJ1-1	.	CASSSPGQGNTEAFF	TGTGCCAGCAGCTCACCGGGACAGGGGAACACTGAAGCTTTCTTT
TRBD1	TRBV30	TRBJ2-7	.	CAWKLDRGAYEQYF	TGTGCCTGGAAGCTGGACAGGGGGGCCTACGAGCAGTACTTC
.	TRBV5-1	TRBJ1-4	.	CASSLGGRENEKLFF	TGCGCCAGCAGCTTGGGTGGCAGAGAGAATGAAAAACTGTTTTTT